The clone carrying this TCR beta chain has ten or more counts. Its antigen is still unknown. This entry belongs to a study of T-cell memory formation after mild COVID-19. Study summary: Clustering of TCRs was largely donor specific.

Findings and limits, study-wide: There was a balanced CD4/CD8 profile in clones contracting day 15 to 85, and later expanders leaned CD4+. SARS-CoV-2 specificity of second-wave clones peaking day 37 was unconfirmed.

With 1 base removed from V and 2 bases from J, the gap between germline ends came to 11 bases. The CDR3 is 15 amino acids. Germline V gives CDR1 SGHAT, CDR2 FQNNGV. One entry per CDR3 protein, called by TCRdb with MiXCR from the 5' RACE reads. The profile shows 390,000 or so distinct CDR3 sequences, roughly 15% of them singletons. Input material: PBMCs or a T cell subset sorted from them (not recorded which). The V call is TRBV11-2, the J call TRBJ2-5, with D unresolved. The source of this sequence is a man younger than 35 who had mild COVID-19 (a few samples of this study predate the infection). Cell type and time point are not known. The CDR3 DNA is TGTGCCAGCAGCTTAGGGCCAGTATGGCAAGAGACCCAGTACTTC. It is translated as CASSLGPVWQETQYF.